The 18 T cell receptor beta chains listed next were all sequenced from one sample in a study of blood T cell repertoires in COVID-19. Only in-frame clones appear in the TCRdb table, and some are missing; sequencing was by immunoSEQ multiplex PCR. This table holds under 350,000 clones, 89% found once. The specimen was peripheral blood. The receptors stem from a man over 45 with acute or convalescent COVID-19.

The chain has TRBV5-1 and TRBJ2-2; no clear D gene. Germline V gene data show CDR1 as SGHRS and CDR2 as YFSETQ. V was trimmed by 0 bases and J by 8 bases, leaving 11 bases between them. This CDR3 has 14 amino acids. The CDR3 DNA follows: TGCGCCAGCAGCTTGGTAGCCTCCGAGGGGGAGCTGTTTTTT. This translates into CASSLVASEGELFF.

The chain combines TRBV6-6 with TRBJ2-3, with TRBD2 matching over 10 bases. In germline, CDR1 is MNHNY, CDR2 SVGAGI (reference sequence). The J segment lost 3 bases and the V segment lost 5 bases, leaving 8 bases of the junction unmatched. The CDR3 is made up of 16 amino acids. CDR3 sequence (DNA): TGTGCCAGCAGTGTAAAGCGGGGGGGCCGGACAGATACGCAGTATTTT. Translated: CASSVKRGGRTDTQYF.

The chain has TRBV10-3 and TRBJ2-2; 10 bases align to TRBD2. Germline assignment: CDR1 ENHRY and CDR2 SYGVKD. Trimming cost V 0 bases and J 4 bases; bases outside gene matches: 5. The CDR3 loop spans 17 amino acids. CDR3 sequence reads: CAISESLAGAGTGELFF. CDR3 in DNA: TGTGCCATCAGTGAGTCCCTAGCGGGGGCGGGCACCGGGGAGCTGTTTTTT.

The chain combines TRBV30 with TRBJ2-4, with a tentative D call TRBD1 (6 bases). The CDR3 spans 15 residues. Trimming cost V 2 bases and J 0 bases, with 11 bases left between them. Per the germline V gene, CDR1 is GTSNPN and CDR2 is SVGIG (reference sequence). CDR3 coding DNA: TGTGCCTGGAGTACGGACAGATTAGCCAAAAACATTCAGTACTTC. Translating gives CAWSTDRLAKNIQYF. The full variable domain, in which reference TRBV30 and TRBJ2-4 provide the parts outside the CDR3, is SQTIHQWPATLVQPVGSPLSLECTVEGTSNPNLYWYRQAAGRGLQLLFYSVGIGQISSEVPQNLSASRPQDRQFILSSKKLLLSDSGFYLCAWSTDRLAKNIQYFGAGTRLSVL.

Only one count was recorded for this clone. Mismatch with germline at one junction end may stem from a read error. The genes are TRBV4-2 and TRBJ1-1; D gene ambiguous. The CDR3 spans 15 residues. Germline CDR1 is LGHNA and CDR2 is YNFKEQ. The CDR3 nucleotides read TGTGCCAGCAGTCAAGGTGGGAGAATGAACACTGAAGCTTTCTTT. It yields the protein CASSQGGRMNTEAFF.

This clone was counted once. The V and J genes are TRBV7-8 and TRBJ1-6; 7 bases line up with TRBD1. J lost 8 bases, V lost 7 bases, and 8 bases had no gene match. This CDR3 contains 14 residues. Germline V CDR1 and CDR2: SGHVS, FQNEAQ. The CDR3 DNA reads TGTGCCAGCATCGCCGGGACAGACTATTCACCCCTCCACTTT. It specifies CASIAGTDYSPLHF.

As DNA, the CDR3 is TGTGCCAGCAGCCCAGGGGGTGGTAGCAATCAGCCCCAGCATTTT. The encoded protein is CASSPGGGSNQPQHF. The chain joins TRBV6-5 to TRBJ1-5; 7 bases align to TRBD1. Per germline, CDR1 MNHEY and CDR2 SVGAGI. V shed 6 bases, J shed 0 bases, and the junction held 5 bases outside the gene matches. This CDR3 is built from 15 residues.

The chain is built from TRBV19 and TRBJ1-1; 11 nucleotides align to TRBD1. This CDR3 contains 16 residues. The ends lost 4 bases at V and 10 bases at J; junction bases unmatched: 14. Germline V CDR1 and CDR2: LNHDA, SQIVND (reference sequence). CDR3 region: CASSTHRTGGGRGAFF. In DNA form, the CDR3 reads TGTGCCAGTAGTACGCACCGGACAGGGGGCGGACGGGGAGCTTTCTTT. Full variable domain (remainder filled in from reference TRBV19 and TRBJ1-1): DGGITQSPKYLFRKEGQNVTLSCEQNLNHDAMYWYRQDPGQGLRLIYYSQIVNDFQKGDIAEGYSVSREKKESFPLTVTSAQKNPTAFYLCASSTHRTGGGRGAFFGQGTRLTVV.

This rearrangement joins TRBV3-1 (or the pseudogene TRBV3-2) to TRBJ2-2, with 7 bases identical to TRBD2. V trimming: 0 bases; J trimming: 3 bases; junction bases outside the gene matches: 13. Per the germline V gene, CDR1 is LGHDT and CDR2 is YNNKEL (reference sequence). The length of the CDR3 is 19 residues. CDR3 sequence: CASSQESLLRGRDTGELFF. CDR3 nucleotides: TGTGCCAGCAGCCAAGAGTCCCTTCTGCGAGGGAGGGACACCGGGGAGCTGTTTTTT.

V gene TRBV5-1 combines with J gene TRBJ2-1; 12 nucleotides agree with TRBD2. Germline lookup yields CDR1 SGHRS and CDR2 YFSETQ. V was clipped by 0 bases and J by 6 bases; unmatched bases: 4. The CDR3 extends over 16 amino acids. CDR3 in amino acids: CASSLEGLAGINEQFF. CDR3 coding DNA: TGCGCCAGCAGCTTGGAAGGACTAGCGGGAATCAATGAGCAGTTCTTC.

The CDR3 here is CASSLVAYQDTGELFF. In nucleotides, the CDR3 is TGTGCCAGCAGCTTAGTGGCTTATCAAGACACCGGGGAGCTGTTTTTT. The rearrangement links TRBV11-2 to TRBJ2-2; D unclear. The germline V gene has CDR1 SGHAT and CDR2 FQNNGV. V shed 1 base and J shed 3 bases, with 12 bases lying between them. The CDR3 has 16 residues.

This chain uses TRBV28 with TRBJ2-7, with 8 bases identical to TRBD1. CDR3 length: 14 residues. The J segment lost 5 bases and the V segment lost 6 bases, leaving 9 bases of the junction unmatched. Per the germline V gene, CDR1 is MDHEN and CDR2 is SYDVKM. The CDR3 here is CASRKSRDRNEQYF. CDR3 nucleotides: TGTGCCAGCAGGAAGTCCCGGGACAGGAACGAGCAGTACTTC. Looking up the rest from reference TRBV28 and TRBJ2-7 gives the full variable domain: DVKVTQSSRYLVKRTGEKVFLECVQDMDHENMFWYRQDPGLGLRLIYFSYDVKMKEKGDIPEGYSVSREKKERFSLILESASTNQTSMYLCASRKSRDRNEQYFGPGTRLTVT.

This clone was seen only once. The chain carries TRBV18 and TRBJ1-6, with TRBD1 as a possible D gene (5 bases). Germline V gives CDR1 KGHSH, CDR2 LQKENI. The CDR3 contains 17 residues. V was cut by 0 bases and J by 7 bases, with 16 bases left in between. CDR3 region: CASSPPGQGDKNSPLHF. The DNA for the CDR3 is TGTGCCAGCTCACCACCGGGGCAAGGGGATAAGAATTCACCCCTCCACTTT.

This clone was found once. The V call is TRBV10-3, the J call TRBJ1-1; TRBD1 agrees at 9 bases. The junction had 9 bases not matched to a gene; V was cut back by 6 bases and J by 4 bases. CDR3 size: 15 residues. Germline V CDR1 and CDR2: ENHRY, SYGVKD. CDR3 sequence: CAIRIQGAPGTEAFF. The CDR3 DNA follows: TGTGCCATCAGGATACAGGGGGCCCCGGGCACTGAAGCTTTCTTT.

The count of this clone is one. The chain couples TRBV5-1 to TRBJ2-1; D unresolved. The CDR3 is 12 residues long. CDR1 and CDR2 (germline): SGHRS, YFSETQ. The V end was cut by 4 bases, the J end by 9 bases, with 11 bases between. The CDR3 reads CASSPPTVEQFF. CDR3 sequence (DNA): TGCGCCAGCAGCCCCCCTACGGTTGAGCAGTTCTTC. The complete variable domain, with remaining parts taken from reference TRBV5-1 and TRBJ2-1, reads KAGVTQTPRYLIKTRGQQVTLSCSPISGHRSVSWYQQTPGQGLQFLFEYFSETQRNKGNFPGRFSGRQFSNSRSEMNVSTLELGDSALYLCASSPPTVEQFFGPGTRLTVL.

In this sample, this clone turned up once. The chain has TRBV5-4 and TRBJ2-7; D is possibly TRBD1 (6 bases). This CDR3 spans 15 amino acids. V shed 6 bases and J shed 0 bases, with 16 bases lying between them. CDR1 and CDR2 from the germline V gene are SGHNT and YYREEE (reference sequence). The CDR3 protein is CASKLPGQHSYEQYF. The CDR3 DNA reads as TGTGCCAGCAAACTTCCGGGACAACACTCCTACGAGCAGTACTTC.

The V call is TRBV6-5, the J call TRBJ1-4, with D perhaps matching TRBD1 (6 bases). Trimming took off 8 bases at V and 0 bases at J, with 13 bases between the two ends. This CDR3 is 15 amino acids long. CDR1 MNHEY and CDR2 SVGAGI come from the germline V gene. The chain's CDR3 is CASEQGPATNEKLFF. The DNA for the CDR3 is TGTGCCAGCGAACAGGGCCCTGCAACTAATGAAAAACTGTTTTTT.

A few counts support this clone. The chain combines TRBV5-6 with TRBJ2-1; D is unresolved. The CDR3 consists of 12 residues. The germline CDR1 and CDR2 sequences are SGHDT and YYEEEE. V gave up 2 bases and J gave up 7 bases, with 7 bases separating them. This chain's CDR3 is CASSFMFNEQFF. In DNA, the CDR3 is TGTGCCAGCAGCTTTATGTTTAATGAGCAGTTCTTC.